Listed here is a single T cell receptor (beta chain). Its cognate antigen is unknown. CD4+ cells underwent separation, giving CD45RA+ naive and CD45RA-negative memory subsets. The V end was cut by 4 bases, the J end by 4 bases, with 12 bases between. CDR3 size: 14 residues. The germline V gene has CDR1 SGHTS and CDR2 YDEGEE. Here immunoSEQ multiplex PCR was the method, and the copy in TCRdb shows in-frame clones only, minus some. The sample includes approximately 2.1 million clones, 80% to 95% of them seen just once. These data come from a study of shared clonotypes between healthy human individuals. Study-wide points: A handful of donors showed sharing of roughly 5% of naive CD4 clonotypes.

The specimen was naive CD4+ T cells from PBMCs. The subset here: CD45RA+ positively selected. The V and J genes are TRBV5-8 and TRBJ1-5; no definite D call. This sequence originates from a man younger than 35 in good health. Some clones in this sample may be carry-over from other donors' samples. CDR3 residues: CASSGPDRNQPQHF. The CDR3 nucleotides are TGTGCCAGCAGCGGACCGGATAGGAATCAGCCCCAGCATTTT.